This TCR beta chain originates from a study of CD8+CD57+ T cells in acquired aplastic anemia. Study results and limitations: For CD8+ Simpson's diversity, patients and controls showed no significant difference.

Genomic DNA provided the template from which TCR beta VDJ and CDR3 profiles were obtained. Each CDR3 protein gets one entry after TCRdb re-called the reads with MiXCR. The sample holds around 150,000 distinct CDR3 sequences; 70% to 80% are singletons and the top ten take under 60%. Concerning this clonotype itself: What it recognizes is unknown.

In patients chosen for sequencing, flow cytometry had shown CD8+CD57+ cell expansion. Severe acquired aplastic anemia affected all patients. Germline CDR1 reads MGHDK; CDR2 reads SYGVNS. This CDR3 comprises 12 residues. The V and J ends lost 4 bases and 3 bases respectively, with 7 bases between them. Sequences were obtained from sorted CD4+, CD8+, or CD8+CD57+ T cells (not recorded which) from PBMCs. This TCR was recovered from a human donor with aplastic anemia. The V call is TRBV25-1, the J call TRBJ2-7; D remains ambiguous. This chain's CDR3 is CASSATLYEQYF. CDR3 sequence (DNA): TGTGCCAGCAGTGCCACTCTCTACGAGCAGTACTTC.